Following are 28 T cell receptor beta chains from one sample sequenced in a study of T-cell memory formation after mild COVID-19. TCRdb re-derived calls from the 5' RACE reads in MiXCR, one entry per CDR3 protein. The sample holds roughly 300,000 distinct CDR3 sequences, about a sixth seen once. Sequences were obtained from PBMCs or a T cell subset sorted from them (not recorded which). These receptors all come from a man younger than 30 who had mild COVID-19 (a few samples of this study predate the infection). Cell type and time point are not known.

The chain combines TRBV12-3 or TRBV12-4 with TRBJ2-5; D is ambiguous. This CDR3 is 12 amino acids long. V dropped 2 bases and J dropped 7 bases, with 8 bases sitting between them. CDR3 sequence (DNA): TGTGCCAGCAGTTTATCCTCAGGGACCCAGTACTTC. Its protein product is CASSLSSGTQYF.

This clonotype was counted only a few times. The chain links TRBV15 to TRBJ2-7, with a possible D match to TRBD2 (6 bases). CDR3 length equals 13 residues. Trimming pared 8 bases from V and 0 bases from J, leaving 11 bases between. Germline V lookup: CDR1 LNHNV, CDR2 YYDKDF (reference sequence). The CDR3 DNA sequence: TGTGCCACCGGGCGCGGGGACTCCTACGAGCAGTACGTC. It codes for CATGRGDSYEQYV.

This clonotype was observed a handful of times. The V gene is TRBV12-3 or TRBV12-4, the J gene TRBJ1-1; the D is unclear. The CDR3 is made up of 14 amino acids. V lost 0 bases and J lost 6, with 11 bases in between. The CDR3 loop is CASSLAEAGPEAFF. DNA of the CDR3: TGTGCCAGCAGTTTAGCGGAGGCGGGCCCTGAAGCTTTCTTT.

This chain links TRBV5-5 with TRBJ2-3, with 8 bases lining up with TRBD2. Germline trimming cut 4 bases from V and 1 base from J; bases unmatched to any gene: 11. CDR3 length: 17 residues. The germline CDR1 and CDR2 sequences are SGHKS and YYEKEE (reference sequence). The CDR3 loop is CASSPSYSGGGTDTQYF. The DNA for the CDR3 is TGTGCCAGCAGCCCTAGTTACAGCGGGGGTGGCACAGATACGCAGTATTTT.

The chain recombines TRBV7-6 with TRBJ2-3, with TRBD1 as a possible D gene (5 bases). This CDR3 has 15 residues. CDR1 SGHVS and CDR2 FNYEAQ come from the germline V gene. Trimming left V 5 bases short and J 0 bases short, with 12 bases between. CDR3 nucleotide sequence: TGTGCCAGCAGCCTTACAGGCCCTAGCACAGATACGCAGTATTTT. Encoded protein: CASSLTGPSTDTQYF.

The chain uses TRBV15 and TRBJ2-7, with TRBD1 matching over 10 bases. CDR1 and CDR2 from the germline V gene are LNHNV and YYDKDF (reference sequence). This CDR3 comprises 14 residues. V lost 5 bases to trimming and J lost 4 bases; unmatched junction nucleotides: 5. The CDR3 DNA follows: TGTGCCACCAGCGGCGGGACAGGGGTGTACGAGCAGTACTTC. This translates into CATSGGTGVYEQYF.

The gene calls are TRBV7-3 and TRBJ1-6, with 8 bases lining up with TRBD1. V was clipped by 4 bases and J by 8 bases; unmatched bases: 7. The CDR3 consists of 15 residues. Germline V gives CDR1 SGHTA, CDR2 FQGTGA. The CDR3 sequence is CASSSGQGKHSPLHF. CDR3 sequence (DNA): TGTGCCAGCAGCTCCGGACAGGGAAAGCATTCACCCCTCCACTTT.

This clonotype was picked up a small number of times. V and J are TRBV5-1 and TRBJ2-5; 7 nucleotides agree with TRBD1. Germline trimming cut 0 bases from V and 2 bases from J; bases unmatched to any gene: 4. CDR1 and CDR2 from the germline V gene are SGHRS and YFSETQ. This CDR3 comprises 15 residues. The CDR3 protein is CASSLAPGQQETQYF. CDR3 coding DNA: TGCGCCAGCAGCTTGGCCCCGGGACAGCAAGAGACCCAGTACTTC.

This clonotype was seen many times. The rearrangement links TRBV20-1 to TRBJ2-3; 12 bases are shared with TRBD2. The CDR3 has 15 residues. Germline CDR1 DFQATT, CDR2 SNEGSKA (reference sequence). The ends lost 5 bases at V and 1 base at J; junction bases unmatched: 4. CDR3 sequence (DNA): TGCAGTGCTGTACTAGCGGGGGGCCGCACAGATACGCAGTATTTT. Residues: CSAVLAGGRTDTQYF.

J is TRBJ1-2 and V is TRBV28, with no clear D. This CDR3 has 14 amino acids. The ends were cut back, 3 bases at V and 3 bases at J, with 11 bases in the middle. Looked up from germline, CDR1 is MDHEN and CDR2 is SYDVKM. CDR3 loop: CASSLEGWDYGYTF. CDR3 nucleotide sequence: TGTGCCAGCAGTTTGGAGGGATGGGACTATGGCTACACCTTC.

This clonotype was observed a handful of times. The V gene is TRBV15, the J gene TRBJ1-6; 8 bases align to TRBD1. Trimming took 5 bases from V and 12 from J; bases not matched to a gene: 9. The length of the CDR3 is 14 residues. Germline assignment: CDR1 LNHNV and CDR2 YYDKDF (reference sequence). The CDR3 is CATSPDRGWGPLHF. CDR3 bases: TGTGCCACCAGCCCCGACAGGGGTTGGGGACCCCTCCACTTT.

The chain employs TRBV6-5 and TRBJ1-6; D call uncertain. The CDR3 contains 14 residues. Germline CDR1 is MNHEY and CDR2 is SVGAGI. The V end was cut by 10 bases, the J end by 10 bases, with 20 bases between. The CDR3 nucleotides read TGTGCCACCTCACGTCCCATTAAGGAATCACCCCTCCACTTT. This codes for CATSRPIKESPLHF.

This clonotype came up a few times. The CDR3 sequence is CASSVTGSVRDTQYF. As DNA, the CDR3 is TGTGCCAGCAGCGTTACAGGGAGTGTGAGAGATACGCAGTATTTT. V usage is TRBV9 and J usage is TRBJ2-3; a possible D gene is TRBD1 (6 bases). Trimming shortened V by 2 bases and J by 5 bases, and 15 bases separated the two germline ends. This CDR3 is 15 amino acids long. Germline assignment: CDR1 SGDLS and CDR2 YYNGEE.

This sequence joins TRBV10-3 and TRBJ1-5; 7 bases map to TRBD1. J gave up 3 bases and V 6 bases, and 2 bases lay outside the gene matches. The CDR3 spans 13 residues. CDR1 ENHRY and CDR2 SYGVKD come from the germline V gene. This CDR3 is CAIRGTDNQPQHF. CDR3 in DNA: TGTGCCATCAGGGGGACAGACAATCAGCCCCAGCATTTT.

The genes are TRBV7-2 and TRBJ2-5; the match to TRBD1 covers 10 bases. The CDR3 loop spans 13 amino acids. Losses at the gene ends were 6 bases for V and 5 bases for J; bases not matched to a gene: 3. Germline values: CDR1 SGHTA, CDR2 FQGNSA. The DNA of the CDR3 is TGTGCCAGCAGTACGGGACAGGGGGAGACCCAGTACTTC. Its translation: CASSTGQGETQYF.

In its sample, this clonotype was seen a few times. The rearrangement uses TRBV10-3 and TRBJ2-2; perhaps TRBD1 as D (6 bases). CDR3 length: 15 amino acids. Deletions cut 3 bases from V and 3 bases from J, with 11 bases between. CDR1 and CDR2 from the germline V gene are ENHRY and SYGVKD. The chain's CDR3 is CAISDATGYTGELFF. The CDR3 region has the DNA TGTGCCATCAGTGACGCAACAGGGTACACCGGGGAGCTGTTTTTT.

The chain employs TRBV6-2 or TRBV6-3 and TRBJ2-5; TRBD2 matches 11 bases. The J segment lost 1 base and the V segment lost 2 bases, leaving 0 bases of the junction unmatched. Germline CDR1 is MNHEY and CDR2 is SVGEGT. There are 15 residues in the CDR3. The CDR3 DNA reads TGTGCCAGCAGTTACCTAGCGGGGGGCCAAGAGACCCAGTACTTC. Translating it yields CASSYLAGGQETQYF.

V and J are TRBV7-2 and TRBJ1-3; D is perhaps TRBD1 (6 bases). The germline V gene has CDR1 SGHTA and CDR2 FQGNSA. CDR3 length: 16 amino acids. Trimming cost V 6 bases and J 0 bases, with 15 bases left between them. The CDR3 loop reads CASSSTQGSSGNTIYF. CDR3 in DNA: TGTGCCAGCAGTTCGACTCAGGGGAGCTCTGGAAACACCATATATTTT.

This clonotype was counted only a few times. V gene TRBV25-1 combines with J gene TRBJ2-3, with TRBD2 matching over 7 bases. J gave up 0 bases and V 6 bases, and 12 bases lay outside the gene matches. From germline, CDR1 is MGHDK and CDR2 SYGVNS. This CDR3 contains 17 residues. The CDR3 bases are TGTGCCAGCAGCCCTCGGCGGGGGTTGACTAGCACAGATACGCAGTATTTT. It translates to CASSPRRGLTSTDTQYF.

This clonotype has more than one count but fewer than ten. This chain uses TRBV5-6 with TRBJ2-1; 9 positions agree with TRBD2. The germline V gene has CDR1 SGHDT and CDR2 YYEEEE. Unmatched junction bases numbered 8, after V lost 4 bases and J lost 0 bases. The CDR3 has 17 amino acids. DNA for the CDR3: TGTGCCAGCAGCCGGCGGGGGGGCCTGAGCTCCTACAATGAGCAGTTCTTC. As protein: CASSRRGGLSSYNEQFF.

The V and J genes are TRBV11-2 and TRBJ2-3, with D tentatively TRBD1 or TRBD2 (6 bases each). Germline-derived CDR1 and CDR2 are SGHAT and FQNNGV. V was pared by 1 base and J by 4 bases, with 12 bases between. The CDR3 extends over 15 amino acids. The CDR3, as DNA: TGTGCCAGCAGCTTAGTGCCGGGGGCCCCAGATACGCAGTATTTT. Translating gives CASSLVPGAPDTQYF.

The chain uses TRBV28 and TRBJ2-1; D is uncertain. V lost 2 bases and J 0 bases, leaving 11 bases between the germline ends. Germline V lookup: CDR1 MDHEN, CDR2 SYDVKM. CDR3 length: 16 amino acids. The DNA of the CDR3 is TGTGCCAGCAGTTTACGACGGCTTAGCTCCTACAATGAGCAGTTCTTC. This translates into CASSLRRLSSYNEQFF.

A few counts support this clonotype. V gene TRBV12-3 or TRBV12-4 combines with J gene TRBJ2-7; 7 bases fit TRBD1. The CDR3 has 14 residues. Trimming removed 3 bases from V and 3 bases from J; junction bases left unmatched: 5. The CDR3 nucleotides read TGTGCCAGCAGTTTCTTAGGGGGCAACTACGAGCAGTACTTC. It translates to CASSFLGGNYEQYF.

This chain joins TRBV12-3 or TRBV12-4 and TRBJ1-5; 9 bases line up with TRBD1. With V trimmed by 5 bases and J by 6 bases, 2 bases remained unmatched. The CDR3 is 13 amino acids. In nucleotides, the CDR3 is TGTGCCAGCAGTCACAGGGGGCCTCAGCCCCAGCATTTT. Residues: CASSHRGPQPQHF.

The chain has TRBV21-1 and TRBJ2-2; no check of the table's D call, TRBD1, against the DNA was made. TRBV21-1 is assigned pseudogene status. The length of the CDR3 is 16 residues. CDR3 DNA sequence: TGTGCCAGCAGTGGGACAGGGGGAGATTCCACCGGGGAGCTGTTTTTT. It codes for CASSGTGGDSTGELFF.

The chain employs TRBV20-1 and TRBJ2-5; the match to TRBD1 covers 8 bases. V dropped 0 bases and J dropped 5; count of bases not matched to a gene: 8. This CDR3 has 15 amino acids. In germline, CDR1 is DFQATT, CDR2 SNEGSKA (reference sequence). CDR3 sequence reads: CSAREETGAWETQYF. The CDR3, as DNA: TGCAGTGCTAGAGAGGAGACAGGGGCGTGGGAGACCCAGTACTTC.

This clonotype has just a few counts. This chain links TRBV6-6 with TRBJ2-1; 9 positions agree with TRBD1. The CDR3 is 14 amino acids. V trimming: 6 bases; J trimming: 7 bases; junction bases outside the gene matches: 7. Germline values: CDR1 MNHNY, CDR2 SVGAGI (reference sequence). CDR3 region: CASRSTGGENEQFF. The CDR3 bases are TGTGCCAGCAGATCCACAGGGGGCGAGAATGAGCAGTTCTTC.

In DNA form, the CDR3 reads TGTGCCAGCAGTTTAGGGCTGCGGGGAGGGGAAGCCAAAAACATTCAGTACTTC. Translated, it gives CASSLGLRGGEAKNIQYF. This chain connects TRBV12-3 or TRBV12-4 to TRBJ2-4; 7 positions match TRBD2. CDR3 size: 18 residues. V trimming: 1 base; J trimming: 0 bases; junction bases outside the gene matches: 9.